The rows below give T cell receptor beta chains drawn from one sample of a study of post-analysis software for immune sequencing data. TCRdb passed the PCR reads through MiXCR, listing each CDR3 protein once. The table lists around 440,000 distinct CDR3 sequences, approximately 46% of them singletons. The specimen sequenced was blood. The receptor source for this set is a girl under 18 with multiple sclerosis. Each CDR3 is given without its conserved first and last residue. A clone size is listed for some rows: how often the clone was seen (once, few, many), or a class if it is expanded.

ASSNTGNGYGYT	TRBV19	TRBJ1-2	few
SARPGVGGETQY	TRBV20-1	-	few
ASTREARRDTQY	TRBV7-2	TRBJ2-3	-
ASSVDVYEQY	TRBV28	TRBJ2-7	few
ASSFRDGNYEQY	TRBV5-5	TRBJ2-7	-
ASNTRPGTPRNSPLH	TRBV28	TRBJ1-6	once
ASSLAEGWEQY	TRBV7-7	TRBJ2-5	-
SAGLGGDTEAF	TRBV29-1	TRBJ1-1	-
ASSRTGWGYT	TRBV27	TRBJ1-2	few
ATSRDKQGPSSYNEQF	TRBV15	TRBJ2-1	-
SARDPGWTGGEKLF	TRBV20-1	TRBJ1-4	-
AISETNGYT	TRBV10-3	TRBJ1-2	-
ASSLEVGNTEAF	TRBV5-1	TRBJ1-1	-
ASSQTSGSLLLETQY	TRBV27	TRBJ2-5	-
ASSVEGQGHYEQY	TRBV9	TRBJ2-7	-